The TCR beta chain under discussion was sequenced for a study of blood T cell repertoires in COVID-19. Using immunoSEQ multiplex PCR, the repertoire was profiled, and TCRdb retains in-frame clones only, with some absent. The top ten hold over 3% of the sample, which has some 200,000 clones, 75% to 90% seen once. Germline V gene data show CDR1 as SGDLS and CDR2 as YYNGEE. V was trimmed by 3 bases and J by 8 bases, leaving 17 bases between them. This CDR3 comprises 14 residues. This clone was detected only once. Study members were between about 18 and 100 years old and lived in fewer than 30 US regions.

The material sequenced was PBMCs or T cells enriched from blood (not recorded which). This receptor was taken from a middle-aged woman with acute COVID-19. The chain links TRBV9 to TRBJ1-2, with D possibly matching TRBD1 (5 bases). The CDR3 region is CASSASRGWEGYTF. Here the CDR3 DNA reads TGTGCCAGCAGCGCCTCTCGGGGGTGGGAGGGCTACACCTTC.